This is a list of T cell receptor beta chains from one sample in a study of shared clonotypes between healthy human individuals. Data came from immunoSEQ multiplex PCR; TCRdb stores just in-frame clones and leaves some out. The repertoire includes approximately 2,200,000 clones, more than 85% of them detected once, and more than 1.5% sits in the top ten. The sample comprised naive CD8+ T cells from PBMCs. These receptors were collected from a man younger than 35 in good health. Some clones in this sample may be carry-over from other donors' samples. Each CDR3 is given with its conserved first and last residue. The order of the fields is J gene, clone size, V gene, D gene, CDR3 DNA, CDR3 protein. A D gene is named only where the DNA matches it firmly. The size field is filled for only some rows; it gives once, few, many or a size class.

>TRBJ2-1|NA|TRBV29-1|TRBD2
TGCAGCGTTGAAGGACTAGCGGGAGATAATCCCGTCAATGAGCAGTTCTTC
CSVEGLAGDNPVNEQFF
>TRBJ2-3|NA|TRBV7-6|NA
TGTGCCAGCAGCCCCCCTGGGGCTAGTACAGATACGCAGTATTTT
CASSPPGASTDTQYF
>TRBJ2-3|NA|TRBV2|NA
TGTGCCAGCAGGCCCTCTGAAGCGGCTAGCACAGATACGCAGTATTTT
CASRPSEAASTDTQYF
>TRBJ2-3|once|TRBV10-3|NA
TGTGCCATCAGGCGGACAGCGGGTACAGATACGCAGTATTTT
CAIRRTAGTDTQYF
>TRBJ2-7|NA|TRBV9|TRBD2
TGTGCCAGCAGCCCAAGACCCGGGAGCGGGAGGATGTACGAGCAGTACTTC
CASSPRPGSGRMYEQYF
>TRBJ1-1|NA|TRBV28|NA
TGTGCCAGCAGTACTACAGGGTCCCGCTCTATTGAAGCTTTCTTT
CASSTTGSRSIEAFF
>TRBJ2-1|NA|TRBV7-9|NA
TGTGCCAGCAGCCCCACCCCCCCGGAGAGCTCCTACAATGAGCAGTTCTTC
CASSPTPPESSYNEQFF
>TRBJ1-3|NA|TRBV28|NA
TGTGCCAGCAGTGGAACCCTGGGATACCAGCTGGGAAACACCATATATTTT
CASSGTLGYQLGNTIYF
>TRBJ2-7|NA|TRBV9|NA
TGTGCCAGCAGCGTAGGCTCTCGGGAGACTTACGAGCAGTACTTC
CASSVGSRETYEQYF
>TRBJ2-1|NA|TRBV29-1|TRBD1
TGCAGCGTTGAAGACCGGACAGGGGCGTTGGGCGGCACCTACAATGAGCAGTTCTTC
CSVEDRTGALGGTYNEQFF
>TRBJ2-1|NA|TRBV19|NA
TGTGCCAGTAGTATAAGCAGGGGATACAATGAGCAGTTCTTC
CASSISRGYNEQFF
>TRBJ2-2|NA|TRBV6-6|NA
TGTGCCAGCAGTTACGTAGCACCGGCGAACACCGGGGAGCTGTTTTTT
CASSYVAPANTGELFF
>TRBJ2-7|NA|TRBV6-4|NA
TGTGCCAGCAGTAACAGAGACTCCTACGAGCAGTACTTC
CASSNRDSYEQYF
>TRBJ2-2|NA|TRBV7-2|NA
TGTGCCAGCAGCCCCGGGTACACCGGGGAGCTGTTTTTT
CASSPGYTGELFF
>TRBJ2-7|NA|TRBV30|NA
TGTGCCTGGACAGAACCCATACTCTACGAGCAGTACTTC
CAWTEPILYEQYF
>TRBJ1-2|NA|TRBV4-2|TRBD1
TGTGCCAGCAGCCAACCCAAAGGGACAGGATTTAACTATGGCTACACCTTC
CASSQPKGTGFNYGYTF
>TRBJ1-1|NA|TRBV5-8|NA
TGTGCCAGCACCTTCAACACTGAAGCTTTCTTT
CASTFNTEAFF
>TRBJ2-1|NA|TRBV7-3|NA
TGTGCCAGCAGCTTATTTGCGGACAATGAGCAGTTCTTC
CASSLFADNEQFF
>TRBJ2-1|NA|TRBV19|NA
TGTGCCAGCCGCCCGGAGGGGTTCTACAATGAGCAGTTCTTC
CASRPEGFYNEQFF
>TRBJ2-7|NA|TRBV14|NA
TGTGCCAGCAGCCCTCTAGCAGGGTTAAGCTCCTACGAGCAGTACTTC
CASSPLAGLSSYEQYF
>TRBJ1-2|NA|TRBV6-1|TRBD1
TGTGCCAGCAGTGAAATGTGGGACAGGGGCAACACCTTC
CASSEMWDRGNTF
>TRBJ2-1|NA|TRBV28|TRBD2
TGTGCCAGCAGTTTATACAGCGGGACCTCCTACAATGAGCAGTTCTTC
CASSLYSGTSYNEQFF
>TRBJ2-7|NA|TRBV4-3|NA
TGCGCCAGCAGCCAAGCAGGGGCAGTCTACGAGCAGTACTTC
CASSQAGAVYEQYF
>TRBJ2-7|NA|TRBV27|NA
TGTGCCAGCAGTTCCTCAGGGAGTAGCGAGCAGTACTTC
CASSSSGSSEQYF
>TRBJ2-7|NA|TRBV9|TRBD2
TGTGCCAGCAGCGTAAGGGCGGGAGTTGCCTACGAGCAGTACTTC
CASSVRAGVAYEQYF
>TRBJ1-3|NA|TRBV7-2|NA
TGTGCCAGCAGCGCCAAAGGGTGGCGGGCCGCCGGCGACACCATATATTTT
CASSAKGWRAAGDTIYF
>TRBJ2-7|NA|TRBV2|TRBD1
TGTGCCAGCAGTGAAAGGTGGACAGGGAACGAGCAGTACTTC
CASSERWTGNEQYF
>TRBJ2-5|once|TRBV5-1|TRBD2
TGCGCCAGCAAACTAGCGGGAGTAGGGGAGACCCAGTACTTC
CASKLAGVGETQYF
>TRBJ2-5|NA|TRBV4-3|TRBD2
TGCGCCAGCAGCCAAGGACTAGCGGGAGCGGAGACCCAGTACTTC
CASSQGLAGAETQYF
>TRBJ2-7|NA|TRBV6-6|NA
TGTGCCAGCAGTTACTCGATAGCAGGAGCAGCCTACGAGCAGTACTTC
CASSYSIAGAAYEQYF
>TRBJ2-7|NA|TRBV5-1|NA
TGCGCCAGCAAAGAGGTAAGCTCCTACGAGCAGTACTTC
CASKEVSSYEQYF
>TRBJ2-7|NA|TRBV5-4|NA
TGTGCCAGCAGCCCTTCTCTGGGGTTCTCCTACGAGCAGTACTTC
CASSPSLGFSYEQYF
>TRBJ2-7|NA|TRBV14|NA
TGTGCCAGCAGCCAAGCAAGGTTTATATCGGGGGGCCACTACGAGCAGTACTTC
CASSQARFISGGHYEQYF
>TRBJ2-3|NA|TRBV28|NA
TGTGCCAGCAGCCCTCCCGGCACGCAGTATTTT
CASSPPGTQYF
>TRBJ1-1|NA|TRBV7-9|TRBD1
TGTGCCAGCAGCGAACGAACAGGGGGTAACACTGAAGCTTTCTTT
CASSERTGGNTEAFF
>TRBJ2-7|NA|TRBV28|TRBD1
TGTGCCAGCAGTTTAGGGACAGGGAGTTTTGGCTACGAGCAGTACTTC
CASSLGTGSFGYEQYF
>TRBJ2-3|NA|TRBV7-3|NA
TGTGCCAGCAGCTACATCTCCACAGATACGCAGTATTTT
CASSYISTDTQYF
>TRBJ1-1|NA|TRBV30|TRBD1
TGTGCCTTAAGTGGACAGGGGAACACTGAAGCTTTCTTT
CALSGQGNTEAFF
>TRBJ1-2|NA|TRBV28|TRBD1
TGTGCCAGCAGTTTGTTAGACAGGGCCATAAACTATGGCTACACCTTC
CASSLLDRAINYGYTF
>TRBJ2-7|NA|TRBV7-9|TRBD1
TGTGCCAGCAGCCCCGGGACAGGGGGCTCGTACGAGCAGTACTTC
CASSPGTGGSYEQYF
>TRBJ2-5|NA|TRBV7-8|NA
TGTGCCAGCAGCTCCCCGGGGGAGGAGACCCAGTACTTC
CASSSPGEETQYF
>TRBJ2-2|NA|TRBV19|NA
TGTGCCAGTAGTATCCTGGGCACTAACACCGGGGAGCTGTTTTTT
CASSILGTNTGELFF
>TRBJ1-1|NA|TRBV6-1|NA
TGTGCCAGCACAAAGCTGGAGAACACTGAAGCTTTCTTT
CASTKLENTEAFF
>TRBJ2-1|NA|TRBV11-3|NA
TGTGCCAGCAGCACGGGTCCAAATTACAATGAGCAGTTCTTC
CASSTGPNYNEQFF
>TRBJ2-1|NA|TRBV5-4|TRBD2
TGTGCCAGCAGCCAAGTGCGGGAGGGGAACAATGAGCAGTTCTTC
CASSQVREGNNEQFF
>TRBJ2-5|NA|TRBV11-2|TRBD1
TGTGCCAGCAGCTGGACAGGGGGGCGGGAGACCCAGTACTTC
CASSWTGGRETQYF
>TRBJ1-5|NA|TRBV21-1|NA
TGTGCCAGCAGCAAATGCGAAACTAAACCCACGCCGACAGGGATTGGGCAGCCCCAGCATTTT
CASSKCETKPTPTGIGQPQHF
>TRBJ2-7|NA|TRBV1|NA
TGCACCAGCAGCCAAGATTCTATAGGGGCTCAGCGGGAGCCGTCCTACGAGCAGTACTTC
CTSSQDSIGAQREPSYEQYF
>TRBJ2-7|NA|TRBV13|TRBD1
TGTGCCAGCAGCCCCTTACCCGGGACAGGGTACGCCGAGCAGTACTTC
CASSPLPGTGYAEQYF
>TRBJ2-7|NA|TRBV11-2|NA
TGTGCCAGCAGCTTAGTATCAGCCGACTACGAGCAGTACTTC
CASSLVSADYEQYF
>TRBJ1-1|NA|TRBV9|NA
TGTGCCAGCAGCGTCTCTGGGGTACCGAACACTGAAGCTTTCTTT
CASSVSGVPNTEAFF